This is a list of T cell receptor beta chains from one sample in a study of T cells after posttransplantation cyclophosphamide. The table came from immunoSEQ multiplex PCR; TCRdb's copy has only in-frame clones and leaves some out. This table has 66,000 or so clones, 90% to 95% appearing once. The source material was PBMCs. Receptors were obtained from a woman aged 25 to 45 in good health and a related stem cell transplant donor. CDR3s include the opening cysteine and the closing phenylalanine or tryptophan. A D gene is named only where the DNA matches it firmly. Where a row states a size, it is once, few, many or the class of an expanded clone; other rows omit it.

D gene,clone size,J gene,V gene,CDR3 DNA,CDR3 protein
.,.,TRBJ2-5,TRBV18,TGTGCCAGCTCACAACGTGGTGTCCAAGAGACCCAGTACTTC,CASSQRGVQETQYF
.,.,TRBJ1-1,TRBV19,TGTGCCAGTAGTATTGCCGGGTATCGAGCTTTCTTT,CASSIAGYRAFF
.,.,TRBJ1-2,TRBV2,TGTGCCAGCAGTGAGACCCGGAGAAGCTACACCTTC,CASSETRRSYTF
.,.,TRBJ1-6,TRBV9,TGTGCCAGCAGCGTCCCCCGTGCGCCGCTCCACTTT,CASSVPRAPLHF
.,.,TRBJ2-3,TRBV7-9,TGTGCCAGCAGCTTAGTTTCGGGGTCAGATACGCAGTATTTT,CASSLVSGSDTQYF
.,.,TRBJ1-2,TRBV7-2,TGTGCCAGCAGCTTAGGACTTCAGGGACGCTATGGCTACACCTTC,CASSLGLQGRYGYTF
.,.,TRBJ1-6,TRBV7-9,TGTGCCAGCAGCTTATCCAGCTATAATTCACCCCTCCACTTT,CASSLSSYNSPLHF
.,.,TRBJ1-1,TRBV14,TGTGCCAGCAGCACCCGCCGGACAGTAAACACTGAAGCTTTCTTT,CASSTRRTVNTEAFF
TRBD1,.,TRBJ1-2,TRBV2,TGTGCCAGCAGAAGTGACAGGGCGCCGAACTATGGCTACACCTTC,CASRSDRAPNYGYTF
.,few,TRBJ2-7,TRBV2,TGTGCCAGCATCCGCTCCCAGGGAGTCGAGCAGTACTTC,CASIRSQGVEQYF
TRBD1,.,TRBJ1-2,TRBV5-8,TGTGCCAGCAGTTTCGGAGACAGGGCCCCCTATGGCTACACCTTC,CASSFGDRAPYGYTF
.,.,TRBJ2-3,TRBV7-8,TGTGCCAGCAGCCCAGGGACTCTTGATACGCAGTATTTT,CASSPGTLDTQYF
.,few,TRBJ1-1,TRBV19,TGTGCCAGTACCACCAAAGGGGGAGTGAACACTGAAGCTTTCTTT,CASTTKGGVNTEAFF
.,.,TRBJ2-5,TRBV28,TGTGCCAGCAGGGACAGCCAAGAGACCCAGTACTTC,CASRDSQETQYF
.,.,TRBJ1-4,TRBV4-3,TGCGCCAGCAGCCGGGTGACCGGGACAAGCAATGAAAAACTGTTTTTT,CASSRVTGTSNEKLFF
.,.,TRBJ2-2,TRBV6-1,TGTGCCAGCAGTGAAAACGCACTAGTGTTCCCCGGGGAGCTGTTTTTT,CASSENALVFPGELFF
.,.,TRBJ1-4,TRBV6-1,TGTGCCAGCGCCCGGACAGCAACTAATGAAAAACTGTTTTTT,CASARTATNEKLFF
.,.,TRBJ2-2,TRBV28,TGTGCCAGCAGTTCCCCCTCCATGGGAATGAACACCGGGGAGCTGTTTTTT,CASSSPSMGMNTGELFF
TRBD1,once,TRBJ1-5,TRBV18,TGTGCCAGCTCTCTAATATGGACAGGGGAGGGTCAGCCCCAGCATTTT,CASSLIWTGEGQPQHF
.,.,TRBJ1-2,TRBV6-1,TGTGCCAGCAGTGAAATAGGGACAATACCTTCCCATGGCTACACCTTC,CASSEIGTIPSHGYTF
TRBD1,.,TRBJ1-2,TRBV28,TGTGCCAGCAGAACCCCCACAGGGGGTAACTATGGCTACACCTTC,CASRTPTGGNYGYTF
.,.,TRBJ2-1,TRBV6-5,TGTGCCAGCACTCCCTGGCAGGGACCGGACAATGAGCAGTTCTTC,CASTPWQGPDNEQFF
.,.,TRBJ1-1,TRBV5-1,TGCGCCAGCAGCGGCATGGGACCCCGGGACACTGAAGCTTTCTTT,CASSGMGPRDTEAFF
.,.,TRBJ2-7,TRBV6-5,TGTGCCAGCAGCCCCAGGGTTCCCACCTACGAGCAGTACTTC,CASSPRVPTYEQYF
TRBD2,.,TRBJ2-3,TRBV6-1,TGTGCCAGCAGCCCTAGCGGGGATCATACGCAGTATTTT,CASSPSGDHTQYF
.,.,TRBJ2-6,TRBV19,TGTGCCAGTAGTATTCAGGGGTGGAGCTCTGGGGCCAACGTCCTGACTTTC,CASSIQGWSSGANVLTF
TRBD1,.,TRBJ2-7,TRBV7-6,TGTGCCAGCAGTCGGGACAGGGGAGGTAACGAGCAGTACTTC,CASSRDRGGNEQYF
TRBD2,.,TRBJ2-7,TRBV6-6,TGTGCCAGCAAAGCCGGGGGGAGCTCCTACGAGCAGTACTTC,CASKAGGSSYEQYF
.,once,TRBJ2-1,TRBV18,TGTGCCAGCTCACCACCTGTATTAGCACAAAGCTCCTACAATGAGCAGTTCTTC,CASSPPVLAQSSYNEQFF
TRBD1,.,TRBJ1-1,TRBV2,TGTGCCAGCAGCGGACAGGGCCCGGGAGCTTTCTTT,CASSGQGPGAFF
.,once,TRBJ2-5,TRBV29-1,TGCAGCATCCCTGTGGGTCGGAAGACCCAGTACTTC,CSIPVGRKTQYF
.,few,TRBJ1-1,TRBV19,TGTGCCAGTAGTATAAGGTCAGGACGTATGAACACTGAAGCTTTCTTT,CASSIRSGRMNTEAFF
.,.,TRBJ2-5,TRBV5-1,TGCGCCAGCAGCTTGTTGCACAGAAAAGAAGAGACCCAGTACTTC,CASSLLHRKEETQYF
.,.,TRBJ2-3,TRBV6-6,TGTGCCAGCAGTCCCTCGACTTACCCAGATACGCAGTATTTT,CASSPSTYPDTQYF
TRBD1,.,TRBJ1-5,TRBV7-8,TGTGCCAGCAGCTTAGGTTGGACAGGGGGCGAGCAGCCCCAGCATTTT,CASSLGWTGGEQPQHF
.,.,TRBJ1-1,TRBV19,TGTGCCAGTAGTAGCCGGTGGGGTGGAAACACTGAAGCTTTCTTT,CASSSRWGGNTEAFF
.,.,TRBJ1-2,TRBV30,TGTGCCTGGAGACCGATTAACTATGGCTACACCTTC,CAWRPINYGYTF
.,.,TRBJ2-2,TRBV7-2,TGTGCCAGCAGCTTAGTAGGCCTTGGGGGTAACACCGGGGAGCTGTTTTTT,CASSLVGLGGNTGELFF
TRBD1,.,TRBJ1-2,TRBV5-1,TGCGCCAGCAGCGGGGACAGATATGGCTACACCTTC,CASSGDRYGYTF
TRBD2,.,TRBJ2-7,TRBV28,TGTGCCAGCAGTTTCCTCCGACGGACTAGCTACAAGCAGTACTTC,CASSFLRRTSYKQYF
TRBD1,.,TRBJ1-2,TRBV7-9,TGTGCCAGCAGCCCCGAGGGGGCTCGTCACTATGGCTACACCTTC,CASSPEGARHYGYTF
TRBD1,.,TRBJ1-2,TRBV5-6,TGTGCCAGCAGCCCACTCGACAGGGCGGATTATGGCTACACCTTC,CASSPLDRADYGYTF
.,few,TRBJ1-5,TRBV6-1,TGTGCCAGCAGTGAGTGGAGGGGGCAGCCCCAGCATTTT,CASSEWRGQPQHF
.,.,TRBJ1-4,TRBV29-1,TGCAGCGCCCGAGGGACGGAGAATGAAAAACTGTTTTTT,CSARGTENEKLFF
TRBD1,.,TRBJ1-1,TRBV2,TGTGCCACCTCAGGGGGTCACACTGAAGCTTTCTTT,CATSGGHTEAFF
TRBD2,.,TRBJ2-2,TRBV5-1,TGCGCCAGCAGCTTGGCTAGCGGGGGGGCAACCGGGGAGCTGTTTTTT,CASSLASGGATGELFF
.,.,TRBJ2-2,TRBV11-1,TGTGCCAGCAGCTTCGTGGGCTTCAACACCGGGGAGCTGTTTTTT,CASSFVGFNTGELFF
.,.,TRBJ1-2,TRBV2,TGTGCCAGCAGTGAAACAGCTAACTATGGCTACACCTTC,CASSETANYGYTF
.,.,TRBJ1-5,TRBV6-6,TGTGCCAGCCGGACGGATAGCAATCAGCCCCAGCATTTT,CASRTDSNQPQHF
.,.,TRBJ2-2,TRBV5-5,TGTGCCAGCAGCCCGCTCATTACCGGGGAGCTGTTTTTT,CASSPLITGELFF
.,.,TRBJ1-1,TRBV11-2,TGTGCCAGCATCCTTAAAACTGGGAACACTGAAGCTTTCTTT,CASILKTGNTEAFF
.,.,TRBJ1-1,TRBV28,TGTGCCAGCAGTCGGGACACCCCGAAGGGGAACACTGAAGCTTTCTTT,CASSRDTPKGNTEAFF
.,once,TRBJ1-5,TRBV11-3,TGTGCCAGCAGCACCACCAAGCACAGGCGATATCAGCCCCAGCATTTT,CASSTTKHRRYQPQHF
.,.,TRBJ1-6,TRBV5-1,TGCGCCAGCAGCCTAGGACAGCTAGATGGTTCACCCCTCCACTTT,CASSLGQLDGSPLHF